Following are 6 T cell receptor beta chains from one sample sequenced in a study of T cells in localized non-small cell lung cancer. The repertoire was sequenced with immunoSEQ multiplex PCR; TCRdb's copy has only in-frame clones and lacks some. The data contain tens of thousands of clones, approximately 83% of them singletons. The starting material was PBMCs, obtained before any cancer treatment. All receptors come from a man aged 35 to 69 with stage II lung adenocarcinoma.

V is TRBV11-2 and J is TRBJ2-7, with 12 bases identical to TRBD2. Trimming at V came to 4 bases and at J to 0 bases, leaving 1 base not matched to a gene. This CDR3 is built from 15 residues. CDR1 is SGHAT, CDR2 FQNNGV, per germline. For the CDR3, the DNA is TGTGCCAGCAGCTCGACTAGCGGGGGCTCCTACGAGCAGTACTTC. Translation: CASSSTSGGSYEQYF.

The gene calls are TRBV7-6 and TRBJ2-1; D gene ambiguous. The CDR3 has 13 residues. V was shortened by 5 bases and J by 6 bases, with 11 bases between the two germline ends. Looked up from germline, CDR1 is SGHVS and CDR2 is FNYEAQ. CDR3 residues: CASSLGPSNEQFF. As DNA, the CDR3 is TGTGCCAGCAGCCTCGGGCCCTCCAATGAGCAGTTCTTC. Variable domain in full (rest from reference TRBV7-6 and TRBJ2-1): GAGVSQSPRYKVTKRGQDVALRCDPISGHVSLYWYRQALGQGPEFLTYFNYEAQQDKSGLPNDRFSAERPEGSISTLTIQRTEQRDSAMYRCASSLGPSNEQFFGPGTRLTVL.

The chain carries TRBV5-4 and TRBJ2-2; TRBD2 is a possible D gene (5 bases). V lost 2 bases, J lost 6 bases, and 8 bases lay in between. Germline V CDR1 and CDR2: SGHNT, YYREEE (reference sequence). This CDR3 spans 13 amino acids. The CDR3 here is CASSFGLAGELFF. CDR3 coding DNA: TGTGCCAGCAGCTTCGGACTTGCCGGGGAGCTGTTTTTT. Supplemented by reference TRBV5-4 and TRBJ2-2, the full variable domain reads ETGVTQSPTHLIKTRGQQVTLRCSSQSGHNTVSWYQQALGQGPQFIFQYYREEENGRGNFPPRFSGLQFPNYSSELNVNALELDDSALYLCASSFGLAGELFFGEGSRLTVL.

This chain uses TRBV29-1 with TRBJ2-4; tentatively, D is TRBD2 (6 bases). V lost 7 bases to trimming and J lost 7 bases, with 11 bases between them. CDR1 SQVTM and CDR2 ANQGSEA come from the germline V gene. The CDR3 is 11 residues long. This CDR3 is CSAGDFNIQYF. The CDR3 nucleotides read TGCAGCGCCGGGGACTTTAACATTCAGTACTTC.

This clone was counted between two and nine times. The chain uses TRBV4-3 and TRBJ2-7; TRBD1 agrees at 8 bases. The CDR3 totals 15 residues. In germline, CDR1 is LGHNA, CDR2 YSLEER. Unmatched junction bases numbered 8, after V lost 2 bases and J lost 5 bases. Here the CDR3 reads CASSQQPQGAHEQYF. CDR3 sequence (DNA): TGCGCCAGCAGCCAACAGCCGCAGGGGGCCCACGAGCAGTACTTC.

J is TRBJ1-2 and V is TRBV7-6, with TRBD1 matching 7 bases. This CDR3 has 22 amino acids. After removal of 2 bases from V and 6 bases from J, the junction contained 30 bases not matched to a gene. Looked up from germline, CDR1 is SGHVS and CDR2 is FNYEAQ. CDR3 in DNA: TGTGCCAGCAGCTTATACCCCCCTCGTCGGGTATTATCCACGGGACAGAACCATGGCTACACCTTC. It specifies CASSLYPPRRVLSTGQNHGYTF.